Presented here are 30 T cell receptor beta chains from one specimen sequenced in a study of neurological immune-mediated disorders. Using its own MiXCR run on the 5' RACE reads, TCRdb lists one record per CDR3 protein. This sample carries tens of thousands of distinct CDR3 sequences, 11% to 15% of them seen once, and the ten largest clones take roughly a quarter. The sequenced sample consisted of PBMCs. Receptors were obtained from a woman aged 45-65 years with HTLV-1-associated myelopathy (HAM/TSP).

This clonotype came up many times. This chain connects TRBV20-1 to TRBJ2-4; TRBD1 might be the D (5 bases). Germline CDR1 reads DFQATT; CDR2 reads SNEGSKA (reference sequence). The CDR3 totals 14 residues. V dropped 4 bases and J dropped 7 bases, with 17 bases sitting between them. The chain's CDR3 is CSAKVGPNGNIQYF. Here the CDR3 DNA reads TGCAGTGCTAAGGTGGGGCCAAATGGGAACATTCAGTACTTC.

A word on this clonotype: A read error may be the cause here, since a much bigger clone is one base away. The CDR3 protein is CASRSPVTSYNEQFF. The CDR3 nucleotides are TGTGCCAGCAGATCCCCCGTGACGTCCTACAATGAGCAGTTCTTC. This chain joins TRBV6-5 and TRBJ2-1; D is unclear. CDR1 is MNHEY, CDR2 SVGAGI, per germline. The CDR3 consists of 15 residues. Trimming cost V 6 bases and J 1 base, with 13 bases left between them.

This clonotype came up many times. This chain connects TRBV7-2 to TRBJ2-7; 7 bases fit TRBD1. CDR3 length: 14 amino acids. The J segment lost 3 bases and the V segment lost 4 bases, leaving 6 bases of the junction unmatched. CDR1 SGHTA and CDR2 FQGNSA come from the germline V gene. The DNA for the CDR3 is TGTGCCAGCAGCTCCCAGACAGGGAACTACGAGCAGTACTTC. This gives the protein CASSSQTGNYEQYF.

This clonotype appeared many times. The gene calls are TRBV27 and TRBJ2-5, with 9 bases lining up with TRBD2. From germline, CDR1 is MNHEY and CDR2 SMNVEV (reference sequence). V gave up 7 bases and J gave up 1 base; unmatched junction bases: 10. The CDR3 totals 16 residues. The CDR3 sequence is CASTQWGAGGQETQYF. In DNA, the CDR3 is TGTGCCAGCACCCAGTGGGGAGCGGGGGGCCAAGAGACCCAGTACTTC.

This clonotype was recorded at least ten times. This rearrangement joins TRBV21-1 to TRBJ1-1. TRBV21-1 is recorded as a pseudogene. CDR3 length: 17 residues. The CDR3 here is CASSKGSGGAGNTEAFF. CDR3 sequence (DNA): TGTGCCAGCAGCAAAGGCAGTGGAGGGGCCGGGAACACTGAAGCTTTCTTT.

This clonotype was picked up many times. The chain is built from TRBV10-3 and TRBJ2-3; TRBD2 matches 8 bases. Germline values: CDR1 ENHRY, CDR2 SYGVKD. J gave up 2 bases and V 4 bases, and 2 bases lay outside the gene matches. The CDR3 is made up of 14 amino acids. CDR3 protein: CAISAGGATDTQYF. The CDR3, as DNA: TGTGCCATCAGTGCCGGGGGGGCCACAGATACGCAGTATTTT.

This clonotype was seen just once. The CDR3 DNA is TGCGCCAGCAGCCACCGGGACAGGGCTGTTGAAGCTTTCTTT. Its protein product is CASSHRDRAVEAFF. The V gene is TRBV4-1, the J gene TRBJ1-1; 9 bases are a match to TRBD1. The CDR3 spans 14 residues. Germline loops: CDR1 MGHRA, CDR2 YSYEKL. The junction had 6 bases not matched to a gene; V was cut back by 3 bases and J by 7 bases.

This clonotype was seen repeatedly, ten times or more. V gene TRBV7-8 combines with J gene TRBJ1-1; D is ambiguous. The CDR3 consists of 14 residues. Germline lookup yields CDR1 SGHVS and CDR2 FQNEAQ. The V end was cut by 5 bases, the J end by 1 base, with 11 bases between. The CDR3 DNA follows: TGTGCCAGCAGCATACTTCCCGAGAACACTGAAGCTTTCTTT. As protein: CASSILPENTEAFF.

In this sample, this clonotype turned up many times. This chain joins TRBV7-2 and TRBJ2-5, with D hard to call. V gave up 1 base and J gave up 1 base, with 7 bases separating them. The CDR3 has 14 residues. Germline lookup yields CDR1 SGHTA and CDR2 FQGNSA. The CDR3 loop reads CASSLEAPQETQYF. The CDR3 nucleotides read TGTGCCAGCAGCTTAGAGGCACCCCAAGAGACCCAGTACTTC.

This clonotype has ten or more counts. The rearrangement links TRBV9 to TRBJ2-3, with 8 bases identical to TRBD2. Germline CDR1 and CDR2: SGDLS and YYNGEE. This CDR3 region has 16 residues. Trimming cost V 3 bases and J 5 bases; bases outside gene matches: 11. CDR3: CASSGSGGGFRDTQYF. The CDR3 DNA is TGTGCCAGCAGCGGTTCAGGCGGGGGGTTCAGAGATACGCAGTATTTT.

The sample holds many counts of this clonotype. This chain links TRBV6-1 with TRBJ2-7, with D perhaps TRBD1 or TRBD2 (5 bases each). The CDR3 has 17 amino acids. Trimming shortened V by 2 bases and J by 0 bases, and 17 bases separated the two germline ends. Germline assignment: CDR1 MNHNS and CDR2 SASEGT. The DNA of the CDR3 is TGTGCCAGCAGTGAATTTTTGGGGACGGGGTACTCCTACGAGCAGTACTTC. Translating gives CASSEFLGTGYSYEQYF.

V usage is TRBV25-1 and J usage is TRBJ1-6; the D is unclear. Germline CDR1 MGHDK, CDR2 SYGVNS. Trimming shortened V by 4 bases and J by 0 bases, and 7 bases separated the two germline ends. This CDR3 contains 15 residues. Written as DNA, the CDR3 is TGTGCCAGCAGTGGCCAGAGCTCCTATAATTCACCCCTCCACTTT. Its protein product is CASSGQSSYNSPLHF.

This clonotype was recorded many times. The chain links TRBV10-3 to TRBJ1-1, with D unclear. This CDR3 spans 13 amino acids. Trimming removed 4 bases at V and 1 base at J, with 7 bases between. Germline CDR1 and CDR2: ENHRY and SYGVKD. The CDR3 sequence: CAISGAPNTEAFF. DNA for the CDR3: TGTGCCATCAGTGGTGCGCCGAACACTGAAGCTTTCTTT.

This clonotype has at least ten counts. The genes are TRBV4-1 and TRBJ2-6; 10 nucleotides align to TRBD1. The CDR3 runs to 19 residues. Germline V gene sequence: CDR1 MGHRA, CDR2 YSYEKL. The V segment lost 1 base and the J segment 0 bases; nucleotides outside the gene matches: 6. The CDR3 loop reads CASSQVGTGDLSGANVLTF. CDR3 sequence (DNA): TGCGCCAGCAGCCAAGTGGGGACAGGGGACCTCTCTGGGGCCAACGTCCTGACTTTC.

This clonotype was seen at least ten times. This chain connects TRBV7-2 to TRBJ2-2, with 9 nucleotides matching TRBD2. The CDR3 runs 16 residues. CDR1 and CDR2 from the germline V gene are SGHTA and FQGNSA. V trimming: 9 bases; J trimming: 7 bases; junction bases outside the gene matches: 15. The CDR3 sequence is CASVRQREDDGGELFF. The CDR3 nucleotides read TGTGCCAGTGTACGGCAGCGGGAGGACGATGGCGGGGAGCTGTTTTTT.

In this sample, this clonotype turned up many times. The CDR3 sequence: CASSYRRDGYSPLHF. As DNA, the CDR3 is TGTGCCAGCAGTTACCGAAGGGATGGTTATTCACCCCTCCACTTT. The rearrangement uses TRBV6-5 and TRBJ1-6; D is uncertain. This CDR3 is built from 15 residues. V dropped 2 bases and J dropped 8 bases, with 13 bases sitting between them. The germline V gene encodes CDR1 MNHEY and CDR2 SVGAGI.

This clonotype has at least ten counts. The CDR3 bases are TGCAGTGCGCGGCGGGGGGCTAGCGGGGATGCCGGGGAGCTGTTTTTT. Translating gives CSARRGASGDAGELFF. This rearrangement joins TRBV20-1 to TRBJ2-2; 9 bases align to TRBD2. The CDR3 has 16 amino acids. Trimming removed 6 bases from V and 6 bases from J; junction bases left unmatched: 14. The V gene's germline CDR1 is DFQATT and CDR2 SNEGSKA (reference sequence).

In this sample, this clonotype turned up many times. J is TRBJ1-5 and V is TRBV15, with D tentatively TRBD1 (6 bases). V was clipped by 0 bases and J by 3 bases, with 12 bases between them. The CDR3 has 16 residues. The germline gives CDR1 LNHNV, CDR2 YYDKDF (reference sequence). The CDR3 region is CATSRDAGAPNQPQHF. In nucleotides, the CDR3 is TGTGCCACCAGCAGAGATGCGGGGGCTCCCAATCAGCCCCAGCATTTT.

In its sample, this clonotype was seen many times. This chain uses TRBV28 with TRBJ2-3; D is unclear. Germline V gene sequence: CDR1 MDHEN, CDR2 SYDVKM. CDR3 length: 14 amino acids. The ends were cut back, 5 bases at V and 5 bases at J, with 14 bases in the middle. This chain's CDR3 is CASSPLTRGDTQYF. The DNA for the CDR3 is TGTGCCAGCAGTCCCCTGACACGCGGAGATACGCAGTATTTT.

This clonotype came up many times. The chain links TRBV6-1 to TRBJ2-5; 9 bases are shared with TRBD2. The CDR3 consists of 16 residues. The trim removed 4 bases at V and 5 bases at J, leaving 11 bases unmatched. CDR1 and CDR2 from the germline V gene are MNHNS and SASEGT. CDR3 DNA sequence: TGTGCCAGCAGTGGCGTAGCGGGGGAGCGAGGGGAGACCCAGTACTTC. As protein: CASSGVAGERGETQYF.

This clonotype was recorded at least ten times. The J gene is TRBJ1-2, the V gene TRBV6-2 or TRBV6-3; 12 bases are a match to TRBD1. The CDR3 contains 15 residues. The V gene end was trimmed by 7 bases and the J gene end by 7 bases; junction bases not matched to a gene: 10. CDR1 and CDR2 (germline): MNHEY, SVGEGT. The CDR3 nucleotides read TGTGCCAGCACTACGACCGGGACAGGGGGCCTTGGCTACACCTTC. Its protein is CASTTTGTGGLGYTF.

This clonotype was observed at least ten times. The chain carries TRBV7-2 and TRBJ1-4; D gene ambiguous. The germline V and J ends were trimmed by 1 base and 5 bases, with 8 bases remaining between them. The germline gives CDR1 SGHTA, CDR2 FQGNSA. The CDR3 is 14 amino acids. CDR3 amino acids: CASSLVQSNEKLFF. CDR3 nucleotides: TGTGCCAGCAGCTTAGTACAGAGCAATGAAAAACTGTTTTTT. Complete variable domain (other parts from reference TRBV7-2 and TRBJ1-4): GAGVSQSPSNKVTEKGKDVELRCDPISGHTALYWYRQSLGQGLEFLIYFQGNSAPDKSGLPSDRFSAERTGGSVSTLTIQRTQQEDSAVYLCASSLVQSNEKLFFGSGTQLSVL.

This clonotype was seen many times. This chain links TRBV20-1 with TRBJ2-3; D gene ambiguous. Germline V gene data show CDR1 as DFQATT and CDR2 as SNEGSKA (reference sequence). The CDR3 has 11 residues. V was shortened by 3 bases and J by 6 bases, with 7 bases between the two germline ends. CDR3: CSASPSDTQYF. CDR3 coding DNA: TGCAGTGCTAGCCCCTCTGATACGCAGTATTTT.

This clonotype was recorded at least ten times. V and J are TRBV10-1 and TRBJ2-1; 7 bases are shared with TRBD1. There are 15 residues in the CDR3. Per the germline V gene, CDR1 is WNHNN and CDR2 is SYGVQD (reference sequence). V was pared by 3 bases and J by 9 bases, with 11 bases of the junction left unmatched. For the CDR3, the DNA is TGCGCCAGCAGTGACCGACCGGGACAGCGACTTGAGCAGTTCTTC. It encodes CASSDRPGQRLEQFF.

This clonotype came up many times. The rearrangement joins TRBV9 to TRBJ2-2; TRBD2 is a possible D gene (5 bases). Trimming took off 4 bases at V and 5 bases at J, with 15 bases between the two ends. The CDR3 is 15 amino acids. Germline values: CDR1 SGDLS, CDR2 YYNGEE. In DNA form, the CDR3 reads TGTGCCAGCAGCTCCCGGGGTTCAGGTACCGGGGAGCTGTTTTTT. Encoded protein: CASSSRGSGTGELFF.

The sample holds many counts of this clonotype. V and J are TRBV7-2 and TRBJ1-3, with a weak D call TRBD1 (6 bases). Germline CDR1 reads SGHTA; CDR2 reads FQGNSA. This CDR3 region has 15 residues. With 3 bases removed from V and 0 bases from J, the gap between germline ends came to 9 bases. CDR3 DNA: TGTGCCAGCAGCTTGCTCAGGGGCTCTGGAAACACCATATATTTT. Translated: CASSLLRGSGNTIYF.

The chain has TRBV29-1 and TRBJ2-7; D gene ambiguous. Germline loops: CDR1 SQVTM, CDR2 ANQGSEA. The CDR3 spans 13 residues. V shed 3 bases and J shed 2 bases, with 11 bases lying between them. CDR3 sequence (DNA): TGCAGCGTTGAGGGTGGCGAAACCTACGAGCAGTACTTC. This encodes CSVEGGETYEQYF.

This clonotype came up many times. The chain is built from TRBV7-9 and TRBJ1-1, with 7 bases matching TRBD1. V shed 0 bases, J shed 5 bases, and the junction held 6 bases outside the gene matches. The germline V gene has CDR1 SEHNR and CDR2 FQNEAQ (reference sequence). The CDR3 contains 15 residues. The CDR3 bases are TGTGCCAGCAGCTTAGCGAGGACAGGAGATACTGAAGCTTTCTTT. As protein: CASSLARTGDTEAFF.

The rearrangement links TRBV12-3 or TRBV12-4 to TRBJ1-6; a possible D gene is TRBD1 (6 bases). This CDR3 comprises 14 residues. Trimming removed 6 bases at V and 9 bases at J, with 15 bases between. CDR3 residues: CASRIQGGGSPLHF. The CDR3 region has the DNA TGTGCCAGCAGGATACAGGGCGGCGGTTCACCCCTCCACTTT.

The sample holds many counts of this clonotype. The chain uses TRBV7-2 and TRBJ2-2; 7 nucleotides line up with TRBD2. V lost 2 bases to trimming and J lost 0 bases; unmatched junction nucleotides: 3. The germline V gene has CDR1 SGHTA and CDR2 FQGNSA. The CDR3 spans 16 residues. CDR3 sequence (DNA): TGTGCCAGCAGCTTAAACGGGGGGTCGAACACCGGGGAGCTGTTTTTT. Translation gives CASSLNGGSNTGELFF.